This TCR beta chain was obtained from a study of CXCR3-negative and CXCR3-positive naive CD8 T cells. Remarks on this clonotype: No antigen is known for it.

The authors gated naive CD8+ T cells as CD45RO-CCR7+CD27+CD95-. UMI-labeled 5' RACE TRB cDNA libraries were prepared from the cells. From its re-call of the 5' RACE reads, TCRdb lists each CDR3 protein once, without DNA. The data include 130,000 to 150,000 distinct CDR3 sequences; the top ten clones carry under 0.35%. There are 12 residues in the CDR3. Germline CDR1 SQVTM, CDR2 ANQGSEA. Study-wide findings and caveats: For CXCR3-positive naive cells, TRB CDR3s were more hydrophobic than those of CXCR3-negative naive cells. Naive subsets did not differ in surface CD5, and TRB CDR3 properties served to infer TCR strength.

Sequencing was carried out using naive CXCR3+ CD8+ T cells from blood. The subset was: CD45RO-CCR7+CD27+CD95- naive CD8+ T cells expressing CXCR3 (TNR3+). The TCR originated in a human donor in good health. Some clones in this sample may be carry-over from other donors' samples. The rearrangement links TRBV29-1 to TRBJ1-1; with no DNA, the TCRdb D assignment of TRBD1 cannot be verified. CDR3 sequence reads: CSVETGGTEAFF.